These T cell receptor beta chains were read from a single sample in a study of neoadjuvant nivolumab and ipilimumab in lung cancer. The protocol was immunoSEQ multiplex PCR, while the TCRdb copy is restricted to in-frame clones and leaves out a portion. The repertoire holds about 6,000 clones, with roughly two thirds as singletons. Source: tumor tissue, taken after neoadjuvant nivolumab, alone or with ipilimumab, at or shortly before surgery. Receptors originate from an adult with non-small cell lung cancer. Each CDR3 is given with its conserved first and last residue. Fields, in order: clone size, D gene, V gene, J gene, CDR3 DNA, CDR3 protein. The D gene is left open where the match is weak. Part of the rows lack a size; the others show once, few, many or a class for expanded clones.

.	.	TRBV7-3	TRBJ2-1	TGTGCCAGCAGCTTAACTACTGACTACAATGAGCAGTTCTTC	CASSLTTDYNEQFF
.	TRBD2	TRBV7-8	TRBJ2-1	TGTGCCAGCAGCTTAGGTGGTAGCGGGAGTGGGTACAATGAGCAGTTCTTC	CASSLGGSGSGYNEQFF
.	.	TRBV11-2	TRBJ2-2	TGTGCCAGCAGCGTCCGGGGGACCGGGGAGCTGTTTTTT	CASSVRGTGELFF
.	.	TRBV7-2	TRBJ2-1	TGTGCCAGCAGCCCTCCCGGGTTTATCACTTGGGATGAGCAGTTCTTC	CASSPPGFITWDEQFF
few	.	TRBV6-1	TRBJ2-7	TGTGCCAGCAGCATCGGGACGGTTAGCTCCTACGAGCAGTACTTC	CASSIGTVSSYEQYF
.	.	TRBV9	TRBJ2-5	TGTGCCAGCAGCGTAGGAAGGGGAGAGACCCAGTACTTC	CASSVGRGETQYF
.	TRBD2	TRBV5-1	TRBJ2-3	TGCGCCAGCAGCCCCAGCGGGAGGACCACAGATACGCAGTATTTT	CASSPSGRTTDTQYF
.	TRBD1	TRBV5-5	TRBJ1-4	TGTGCCAGCAGCTTGGCGGCAGGGGGGACTGAAAAACTGTTTTTT	CASSLAAGGTEKLFF
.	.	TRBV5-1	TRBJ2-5	TGCGCCAGCAGCTTCTCTGGAGAGACCCAGTACTTC	CASSFSGETQYF
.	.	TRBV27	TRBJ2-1	TGTGCCAGCAGTTTATCGAGTAGGAATGAGCAGTTCTTC	CASSLSSRNEQFF
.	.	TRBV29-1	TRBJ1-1	TGCAGCGTTGGGGGTAGGGATGAAGCTTTCTTT	CSVGGRDEAFF